These 27 T cell receptor beta chains share one sample of origin, sequenced in a study of STAT5B mutations in CD4+ large granular lymphocyte leukemia. The assay was immunoSEQ multiplex PCR, and TCRdb's table has in-frame clones only and misses some. The table records tens of thousands of clones, 65% to 80% of them present only once. The sequenced sample was CD4+ T cells from blood buffy coats. These receptors came from a human donor in good health.

The genes are TRBV30 and TRBJ1-3, with 7 bases fitting TRBD1. J lost 3 bases, V lost 5 bases, and 4 bases had no gene match. The CDR3 has 13 residues. Germline lookup yields CDR1 GTSNPN and CDR2 SVGIG (reference sequence). DNA for the CDR3: TGTGCCTGGTTACCAGGGGGTGGAAACACCATATATTTT. Protein sequence: CAWLPGGGNTIYF.

This chain uses TRBV9 with TRBJ2-3, with TRBD1 as a possible D gene (5 bases). The CDR3 contains 13 residues. In germline, CDR1 is SGDLS, CDR2 YYNGEE. V gave up 4 bases and J gave up 4 bases, with 10 bases separating them. The CDR3 loop is CASSSQGPDTQYF. CDR3 DNA sequence: TGTGCCAGCAGCTCCCAGGGCCCAGATACGCAGTATTTT.

This chain uses TRBV5-4 with TRBJ2-2; 7 bases agree with TRBD2. Trimming cost V 0 bases and J 2 bases; bases outside gene matches: 7. In germline, CDR1 is SGHNT, CDR2 YYREEE (reference sequence). The CDR3 length is 17 residues. As DNA, the CDR3 is TGTGCCAGCAGCTTGGAGGGCGGGAGAGCTAACACCGGGGAGCTGTTTTTT. Protein sequence: CASSLEGGRANTGELFF.

V is TRBV19 and J is TRBJ2-2; no definite D call. The CDR3 length is 13 residues. Trimming left V 3 bases short and J 7 bases short, with 9 bases between. CDR1 is LNHDA and CDR2 is SQIVND in the germline V gene (reference sequence). CDR3 region: CASSISGGGELFF. CDR3 bases: TGTGCCAGTAGTATTTCTGGCGGCGGGGAGCTGTTTTTT.

J is TRBJ2-2 and V is TRBV7-9; the D gene is possibly TRBD1 (5 bases). Germline lookup yields CDR1 SEHNR and CDR2 FQNEAQ (reference sequence). The CDR3 extends over 14 amino acids. V dropped 0 bases and J dropped 4 bases, with 6 bases sitting between them. CDR3 in amino acids: CASSLAGATGELFF. CDR3 coding DNA: TGTGCCAGCAGCTTAGCAGGGGCCACCGGGGAGCTGTTTTTT.

The chain joins TRBV9 to TRBJ2-1, with D maybe TRBD2 (6 bases). CDR1 is SGDLS, CDR2 YYNGEE, per germline. CDR3 size: 15 residues. V dropped 0 bases and J dropped 0 bases, with 7 bases sitting between them. The CDR3 sequence is CASSVAGLSYNEQFF. The CDR3 nucleotides are TGTGCCAGCAGCGTAGCGGGACTCTCCTACAATGAGCAGTTCTTC.

The chain employs TRBV21-1 and TRBJ2-7; the table's TRBD1 call for D was not verified on the DNA. TRBV21-1 is an annotated pseudogene. The CDR3 extends over 16 amino acids. The CDR3 bases are TGTGCCAGCAGCCTACCACCTTGGACAGGGGGCTACGAGCAGTACTTC. It is translated as CASSLPPWTGGYEQYF.

This clone was seen only a few times. The chain links TRBV19 to TRBJ2-1; D might be TRBD1 or TRBD2, each matching 5 bases. V shed 8 bases and J shed 6 bases, with 20 bases lying between them. The CDR3 consists of 15 residues. Germline CDR1 LNHDA, CDR2 SQIVND (reference sequence). The CDR3 nucleotides are TGTGCCAGTGAAGCGTCGGGACCGTTTAGCAATGAGCAGTTCTTC. It translates to CASEASGPFSNEQFF.

The V call is TRBV28, the J call TRBJ2-7, with 15 bases fitting TRBD2. CDR3 length: 15 amino acids. Trimming cost V 5 bases and J 6 bases; bases outside gene matches: 5. The germline CDR1 and CDR2 sequences are MDHEN and SYDVKM. CDR3 region: CASSNPGLAGGEQYF. In nucleotides, the CDR3 is TGTGCCAGCAGTAATCCGGGACTAGCGGGAGGCGAGCAGTACTTC.

The table lists this clone with a few counts. The chain joins TRBV29-1 to TRBJ2-1; 9 bases line up with TRBD1. Per the germline V gene, CDR1 is SQVTM and CDR2 is ANQGSEA. V lost 3 bases, J lost 4 bases, and 7 bases stayed unmatched. This CDR3 has 15 residues. Here the CDR3 reads CSVDPGTGFYNEQFF. CDR3 in DNA: TGCAGCGTTGACCCCGGGACAGGGTTTTACAATGAGCAGTTCTTC.

The chain carries TRBV2 and TRBJ1-2; 8 nucleotides agree with TRBD1. CDR1 is SNHLY and CDR2 is FYNNEI in the germline V gene. This CDR3 has 12 residues. Germline trimming cut 6 bases from V and 8 bases from J; bases unmatched to any gene: 5. The CDR3 DNA sequence: TGTGCCAGCAGGGGGACAGGAATCGGCTACACCTTC. Translation gives CASRGTGIGYTF.

The chain joins TRBV6-5 to TRBJ2-1; 10 bases agree with TRBD2. V was pared by 5 bases and J by 6 bases, with 7 bases of the junction left unmatched. In germline, CDR1 is MNHEY, CDR2 SVGAGI. The CDR3 covers 15 residues. CDR3 bases: TGTGCCAGCAGTCTTGGGACTAGCGAGTTCAATGAGCAGTTCTTC. As protein: CASSLGTSEFNEQFF.

V is TRBV28 and J is TRBJ1-2, with TRBD1 matching over 12 bases. Unmatched junction bases numbered 11, after V lost 2 bases and J lost 7 bases. CDR1 is MDHEN and CDR2 is SYDVKM in the germline V gene. This CDR3 contains 17 residues. The DNA for the CDR3 is TGTGCCAGCAGTTTACCCCCCCGGCGGGACAGGGGGCTTGGCTACACCTTC. This gives the protein CASSLPPRRDRGLGYTF.

This chain links TRBV5-1 with TRBJ2-3, with D hard to call. Looked up from germline, CDR1 is SGHRS and CDR2 is YFSETQ. Trimming stripped 0 bases from V and 3 bases from J, with 20 bases between. The CDR3 runs to 18 residues. The CDR3 region has the DNA TGCGCCAGCAGCTTGGGGGTTATCGGCGGCGTCGGGACAGATACGCAGTATTTT. Translating gives CASSLGVIGGVGTDTQYF.

A few counts support this clone. The genes are TRBV28 and TRBJ1-3, with 9 positions matching TRBD1. The CDR3 spans 15 residues. Trimming at V came to 4 bases and at J to 2 bases, leaving 3 bases not matched to a gene. CDR1 is MDHEN, CDR2 SYDVKM, per germline. CDR3 DNA: TGTGCCAGCAGTTCCCGGACAGGGGCTGGAAACACCATATATTTT. Translating gives CASSSRTGAGNTIYF. Full variable domain (missing parts from reference TRBV28 and TRBJ1-3): DVKVTQSSRYLVKRTGEKVFLECVQDMDHENMFWYRQDPGLGLRLIYFSYDVKMKEKGDIPEGYSVSREKKERFSLILESASTNQTSMYLCASSSRTGAGNTIYFGEGSWLTVV.

This chain links TRBV11-3 with TRBJ1-3; D is ambiguous. Trimming took off 11 bases at V and 0 bases at J, with 14 bases between the two ends. The CDR3 consists of 14 residues. Germline V CDR1 and CDR2: SGHNT, YENEEA. In DNA form, the CDR3 reads TGTGCCTCCTCGACTGGCAGCTCTGGAAACACCATATATTTT. Amino acid sequence: CASSTGSSGNTIYF.

J is TRBJ1-4 and V is TRBV28; 12 nucleotides agree with TRBD1. The CDR3 contains 19 residues. V was clipped by 7 bases and J by 8 bases; unmatched bases: 20. The germline gives CDR1 MDHEN, CDR2 SYDVKM. CDR3: CASIPGPGQGASVLEKLFF. In nucleotides, the CDR3 is TGTGCCAGCATCCCCGGGCCGGGACAGGGGGCGTCAGTGTTAGAAAAACTGTTTTTT.

This chain joins TRBV6-5 and TRBJ1-4; 7 bases map to TRBD1. Unmatched junction bases numbered 7, after V lost 3 bases and J lost 6 bases. CDR1 is MNHEY, CDR2 SVGAGI, per germline. CDR3 length: 15 amino acids. In nucleotides, the CDR3 is TGTGCCAGCAGTTATAATAGACAGGGACATGAAAAACTGTTTTTT. This translates into CASSYNRQGHEKLFF.

This clone was found a few times. The sample has other DNA sequences that encode this CDR3 too. This rearrangement joins TRBV18 to TRBJ2-5; D not resolved. Germline V gene lookup returns CDR1 KGHSH and CDR2 LQKENI. The CDR3 has 12 amino acids. V lost 3 bases, J lost 2 bases, and 4 bases lay in between. The CDR3 region is CASSPRQETQYF. CDR3 sequence (DNA): TGTGCCAGCTCACCCAGGCAAGAGACCCAGTACTTC.

The rearrangement links TRBV7-2 to TRBJ2-3; weak D call: TRBD2 (6 bases). The CDR3 length is 15 residues. Trimming took 5 bases from V and 2 from J, leaving 14 bases between them. CDR1 and CDR2 from the germline V gene are SGHTA and FQGNSA. The CDR3 region has the DNA TGTGCCAGCAGCCTACAAAGCGGGTCCACAGATACGCAGTATTTT. Translated: CASSLQSGSTDTQYF.

This clone was counted a few times. This chain uses TRBV30 with TRBJ2-3; 10 nucleotides agree with TRBD2. The CDR3 loop spans 14 amino acids. V dropped 2 bases and J dropped 2; count of bases not matched to a gene: 1. The germline gives CDR1 GTSNPN, CDR2 SVGIG (reference sequence). The CDR3 DNA follows: TGTGCCTGGAGTAGCGGGAGGGTCACAGATACGCAGTATTTT. It translates to CAWSSGRVTDTQYF.

The chain uses TRBV7-2 and TRBJ2-1, with 9 bases lining up with TRBD1. The germline V gene has CDR1 SGHTA and CDR2 FQGNSA. The CDR3 consists of 16 residues. The ends lost 5 bases at V and 4 bases at J; junction bases unmatched: 9. CDR3 in DNA: TGTGCCAGCAGCCCCGCCGGGACAGGGCAGTACAATGAGCAGTTCTTC. Translating it yields CASSPAGTGQYNEQFF.

The genes are TRBV11-2 and TRBJ2-2; D unresolved. CDR1 is SGHAT and CDR2 is FQNNGV in the germline V gene. This CDR3 comprises 14 residues. Trimming stripped 5 bases from V and 0 bases from J, with 7 bases between. The CDR3 here is CASSAQSNTGELFF. The DNA of the CDR3 is TGTGCCAGCAGCGCCCAGTCGAACACCGGGGAGCTGTTTTTT.

The chain carries TRBV5-5 and TRBJ2-7; TRBD2 is a possible D gene (7 bases). With 0 bases removed from V and 2 bases from J, the gap between germline ends came to 12 bases. Germline V CDR1 and CDR2: SGHKS, YYEKEE (reference sequence). The CDR3 is 15 amino acids. Written as DNA, the CDR3 is TGTGCCAGCAGCTTGGAGGGAGGGGGGACCTACGAGCAGTACTTC. Protein sequence: CASSLEGGGTYEQYF.

This sequence joins TRBV5-1 and TRBJ2-2; D is unclear. From germline, CDR1 is SGHRS and CDR2 YFSETQ. The CDR3 extends over 14 amino acids. The V and J ends lost 7 bases and 4 bases respectively, with 14 bases between them. The CDR3 coding sequence is TGCGCCAGCCGTTTGCAAATAGGCACCGGGGAGCTGTTTTTT. This translates into CASRLQIGTGELFF.

The rearrangement joins TRBV4-3 to TRBJ1-4, with D perhaps TRBD1 (5 bases). The ends were cut back, 0 bases at V and 9 bases at J, with 20 bases in the middle. CDR1 is LGHNA and CDR2 is YSLEER in the germline V gene. CDR3 length equals 17 residues. The CDR3 DNA reads TGCGCCAGCAGCCAAGAGGCACTAGGGTGGGGCTTCCAAAAACTGTTTTTT. It encodes CASSQEALGWGFQKLFF.

The rearrangement uses TRBV7-2 and TRBJ2-3; D remains unclear. CDR1 is SGHTA and CDR2 is FQGNSA in the germline V gene. The CDR3 covers 12 residues. V gave up 5 bases and J gave up 1 base, with 4 bases separating them. For the CDR3, the DNA is TGTGCCAGCAGCGCACGCACAGATACGCAGTATTTT. This translates into CASSARTDTQYF.